Shown below are 12 T cell receptor beta chains from a single sample sequenced in a study of CXCR3-negative and CXCR3-positive naive CD8 T cells. Overall study findings and caveats: Hydrophobicity was higher for TRB CDR3s found in CXCR3-positive naive cells than in CXCR3-negative naive cells.

UMI-labeled TRB cDNA libraries were prepared by 5' RACE. Following a re-call of the 5' RACE reads, TCRdb has one entry per CDR3 protein and lacks DNA. The sample is made up of roughly 110,000 distinct CDR3 sequences, and the top ten hold 0.38% of it. What these receptors recognize is not known. Sequencing used naive CXCR3+ CD8+ T cells from blood. Documented subset: CD45RO-CCR7+CD27+CD95- naive CD8+ T cells expressing CXCR3 (TNR3+). These receptors were collected from a human donor in good health. Some clones in this sample may be carry-over from other donors' samples.

The rearrangement joins TRBV28 to TRBJ2-5; TCRdb picks TRBD2, but there is no DNA to check that call. CDR1 is MDHEN and CDR2 is SYDVKM in the germline V gene. CDR3 size: 17 residues. CDR3: CASSINLSGGFQETQYF.

The rearrangement joins TRBV7-9 to TRBJ2-1; TCRdb proposes TRBD2, but this gene call is untestable without DNA. In germline, CDR1 is SEHNR, CDR2 FQNEAQ (reference sequence). The CDR3 runs 15 residues. This CDR3 is CASSSGLDPYNEQFF.

The V gene is TRBV20-1, the J gene TRBJ1-2. The germline V gene has CDR1 DFQATT and CDR2 SNEGSKA (reference sequence). This CDR3 spans 15 amino acids. CDR3 protein: CSATLGGEESMGYTF.

The CDR3 loop reads CASSEAGWSVEQFF. This chain joins TRBV25-1 and TRBJ2-1; as DNA is missing, the TRBD2 call by TCRdb cannot be tested. The CDR3 spans 14 residues. CDR1 and CDR2 from the germline V gene are MGHDK and SYGVNS.

V usage is TRBV3-1 and J usage is TRBJ2-5. The length of the CDR3 is 15 residues. Germline values: CDR1 LGHDT, CDR2 YNNKEL (reference sequence). The CDR3 protein is CASSQVYRPQETQYF.

The rearrangement uses TRBV15 and TRBJ2-5; TCRdb's D gene call, TRBD1, goes unchecked for lack of DNA. Germline values: CDR1 LNHNV, CDR2 YYDKDF (reference sequence). This CDR3 is 17 amino acids long. The chain's CDR3 is CATSRALIGRGGETQYF.

The V call is TRBV9, the J call TRBJ1-2; without DNA, the TCRdb call of TRBD1 cannot be checked. This CDR3 has 20 residues. Germline CDR1 reads SGDLS; CDR2 reads YYNGEE. The CDR3 here is CASSVVDSLDPQLANYGYTF.

The chain combines TRBV28 with TRBJ2-7; as DNA is missing, the TRBD1 call by TCRdb cannot be tested. The CDR3 contains 15 residues. CDR1 and CDR2 from the germline V gene are MDHEN and SYDVKM. Here the CDR3 reads CASITVDRPPYEQYF.

The CDR3 here is CATSPETSPTGELFF. This chain connects TRBV27 to TRBJ2-2; TCRdb selects TRBD1, and the lack of DNA leaves this call unchecked. Germline CDR1 is MNHEY and CDR2 is SMNVEV (reference sequence). CDR3 length: 15 residues.

This rearrangement joins TRBV5-1 to TRBJ2-3. This CDR3 has 15 residues. Germline V gives CDR1 SGHRS, CDR2 YFSETQ. This chain's CDR3 is CASSLAVSSTDTQYF.

The rearrangement uses TRBV12-3 or TRBV12-4 and TRBJ2-7; no DNA is available, so the TRBD2 call from TCRdb remains unchecked. The CDR3 totals 13 residues. The CDR3 spells CASSFGGGEEQYF.

The gene calls are TRBV10-3 and TRBJ1-2; the TCRdb call, TRBD1, lacks DNA for checking. Germline V CDR1 and CDR2: ENHRY, SYGVKD. The CDR3 runs to 16 residues. CDR3 in amino acids: CAISESVRTGGYGYTF.